One and the same sample provided the 31 T cell receptor beta chains below, sequenced in a study of PD-L1 blockade in urothelial cancer. Method: immunoSEQ multiplex PCR; TCRdb's copy keeps in-frame clones and lacks some. This table holds some 80,000 clones, 87% found once. The sample consisted of PBMCs, taken around atezolizumab (anti-PD-L1) treatment. These receptors were obtained from a woman aged 65 to 85 with urothelial cancer.

CDR3 nucleotide sequence: TGTGCCAGCTCAAATTTGGGGGCCGAGACAGATACGCAGTATTTT. As protein: CASSNLGAETDTQYF. The chain joins TRBV18 to TRBJ2-3, with D perhaps TRBD1 (6 bases). Germline V gene sequence: CDR1 KGHSH, CDR2 LQKENI. CDR3 length equals 15 residues. Trimming took off 5 bases at V and 3 bases at J, with 15 bases between the two ends.

This chain connects TRBV11-2 to TRBJ1-1; no clear D. V gave up 5 bases and J gave up 1 base, with 8 bases separating them. The CDR3 sequence is 13 residues long. The germline CDR1 and CDR2 sequences are SGHAT and FQNNGV. As DNA, the CDR3 is TGTGCCAGCAGCCAAGTCAGGAACACTGAAGCTTTCTTT. This translates into CASSQVRNTEAFF.

The chain uses TRBV5-6 and TRBJ1-1; 7 bases agree with TRBD1. In germline, CDR1 is SGHDT, CDR2 YYEEEE. The CDR3 covers 17 residues. The junction had 16 bases not matched to a gene; V was cut back by 4 bases and J by 4 bases. CDR3 protein: CASSGGQSAVGGTEAFF. DNA for the CDR3: TGTGCCAGCAGCGGGGGACAGTCGGCAGTTGGGGGCACTGAAGCTTTCTTT.

This chain joins TRBV13 and TRBJ1-4; TRBD1 matches at 9 bases. The J segment lost 7 bases and the V segment lost 4 bases, leaving 4 bases of the junction unmatched. The CDR3 is made up of 14 amino acids. Germline V gene lookup returns CDR1 PRHDT and CDR2 FYEKMQ (reference sequence). DNA of the CDR3: TGTGCCAGCAGCTGGGGACAGGGCGGTGAAAAACTGTTTTTT. Protein sequence: CASSWGQGGEKLFF.

This chain connects TRBV19 to TRBJ1-2, with 9 bases that match TRBD1. Trimming took 6 bases from V and 0 from J; bases not matched to a gene: 8. Germline CDR1 is LNHDA and CDR2 is SQIVND (reference sequence). CDR3 length: 16 residues. The DNA of the CDR3 is TGTGCCAGTAGCTCCGGGACAGGGTGGGCTAACTATGGCTACACCTTC. This gives the protein CASSSGTGWANYGYTF.

The V call is TRBV18, the J call TRBJ1-2, with 9 bases aligning to TRBD1. The CDR3 has 15 amino acids. Germline V CDR1 and CDR2: KGHSH, LQKENI. The V segment lost 4 bases and the J segment 6 bases; nucleotides outside the gene matches: 9. The CDR3 coding sequence is TGTGCCAGCTCACGCCTGGGACAGGGCAGTAATGGCTACACCTTC. Its translation: CASSRLGQGSNGYTF.

The genes are TRBV11-2 and TRBJ2-1; TRBD2 aligns across 8 bases. From germline, CDR1 is SGHAT and CDR2 FQNNGV. V lost 5 bases, J lost 5 bases, and 11 bases stayed unmatched. The CDR3 has 16 residues. The DNA of the CDR3 is TGTGCCAGCAGCCTGCTACGGGGGGGCGGAAACAATGAGCAGTTCTTC. It yields the protein CASSLLRGGGNNEQFF.

The chain joins TRBV30 to TRBJ2-1; 7 nucleotides agree with TRBD1. V lost 0 bases, J lost 1 base, and 3 bases stayed unmatched. The CDR3 contains 15 residues. The V gene's germline CDR1 is GTSNPN and CDR2 SVGIG (reference sequence). The CDR3 DNA sequence: TGTGCCTGGAGTGTAGCCAGGGGGTCCTACAATGAGCAGTTCTTC. It translates to CAWSVARGSYNEQFF.

This clone was seen at least ten times. The chain links TRBV19 to TRBJ1-5, with TRBD1 as a possible D gene (5 bases). CDR1 is LNHDA, CDR2 SQIVND, per germline (reference sequence). This CDR3 is 13 amino acids long. Trimming cost V 7 bases and J 7 bases, with 14 bases left between them. The CDR3, as DNA: TGTGCCAGTACTACGACAGAGTTACAGCCCCAGCATTTT. Its protein product is CASTTTELQPQHF.

This clone was found a few times. The gene calls are TRBV7-8 and TRBJ2-1; TRBD1 matches at 9 bases. After removal of 3 bases from V and 9 bases from J, the junction contained 18 bases not matched to a gene. The CDR3 has 18 amino acids. Germline V lookup: CDR1 SGHVS, CDR2 FQNEAQ. DNA of the CDR3: TGTGCCAGCAGCTTCCCATTCGACCGGGACAGGGATCGGGGTGAGCAGTTCTTC. This sequence encodes CASSFPFDRDRDRGEQFF. Full variable domain (remainder filled in from reference TRBV7-8 and TRBJ2-1): GAGVSQSPRYKVAKRGQDVALRCDPISGHVSLFWYQQALGQGPEFLTYFQNEAQLDKSGLPSDRFFAERPEGSVSTLKIQRTQQEDSAVYLCASSFPFDRDRDRGEQFFGPGTRLTVL.

In DNA, the CDR3 is TGCGCCAGCAGCCCGGGACTAGCGGCCTTCGATACGCAGTATTTT. Translated, it gives CASSPGLAAFDTQYF. J is TRBJ2-3 and V is TRBV5-1; 11 positions agree with TRBD2. The V gene's germline CDR1 is SGHRS and CDR2 YFSETQ. The CDR3 runs 15 residues. V shed 4 bases and J 6 bases; nucleotides not matched to a gene: 7.

The chain has TRBV30 and TRBJ2-1, with 9 bases identical to TRBD2. CDR1 GTSNPN and CDR2 SVGIG come from the germline V gene (reference sequence). J was trimmed by 3 bases and V by 5 bases; bases with no gene match: 5. This CDR3 contains 14 residues. The CDR3 DNA follows: TGTGCCTGGGCCGGAGCGGGAGGCTACAATGAGCAGTTCTTC. Amino acids: CAWAGAGGYNEQFF.

The V gene is TRBV12-5, the J gene TRBJ2-1; 7 nucleotides agree with TRBD1. Germline lookup yields CDR1 LGHNT and CDR2 FRNRAP. The CDR3 consists of 15 residues. The V gene end was trimmed by 3 bases and the J gene end by 4 bases; junction bases not matched to a gene: 6. CDR3 bases: TGTGCTAGTGGTTTAAAAGGGGGCGCTTACAATGAGCAGTTCTTC. This encodes CASGLKGGAYNEQFF.

The sample holds one count of this clone. V and J are TRBV15 and TRBJ2-3; 8 bases match TRBD2. The CDR3 length is 16 residues. Germline CDR1 reads LNHNV; CDR2 reads YYDKDF (reference sequence). The J segment lost 2 bases and the V segment lost 3 bases, leaving 7 bases of the junction unmatched. The CDR3 spells CATSSWVAGITDTQYF. The DNA for the CDR3 is TGTGCCACCAGCAGCTGGGTAGCGGGAATCACAGATACGCAGTATTTT.

The chain carries TRBV18 and TRBJ1-4, with D perhaps TRBD1 (6 bases). V dropped 1 base and J dropped 8 bases, with 17 bases sitting between them. Germline CDR1 and CDR2: KGHSH and LQKENI. The CDR3 is made up of 16 amino acids. CDR3 loop: CASSPLALTGGEKLFF. The CDR3 bases are TGTGCCAGCTCACCACTGGCCTTGACAGGCGGAGAAAAACTGTTTTTT.

CDR3 in DNA: TGTGCCAGCAGTTTAACTGACTGGAAAGAGACCCAGTACTTC. It encodes CASSLTDWKETQYF. The chain combines TRBV28 with TRBJ2-5, with D hard to call. Germline V gene lookup returns CDR1 MDHEN and CDR2 SYDVKM. Between the trimmed V and J ends, which lost 2 bases and 3 bases, there was a span of 10 bases. This CDR3 has 14 amino acids.

The rearrangement uses TRBV5-1 and TRBJ2-7; 9 bases are shared with TRBD1. Trimming took 4 bases from V and 2 from J; bases not matched to a gene: 7. The CDR3 extends over 15 amino acids. Germline lookup yields CDR1 SGHRS and CDR2 YFSETQ. CDR3 nucleotide sequence: TGCGCCAGCAGCAACCGGGGACAGGGCGCCTACGAGCAGTACTTC. This codes for CASSNRGQGAYEQYF.

J is TRBJ2-5 and V is TRBV27, with unresolved D. Trimming stripped 5 bases from V and 5 bases from J, with 18 bases between. The germline gives CDR1 MNHEY, CDR2 SMNVEV (reference sequence). The CDR3 contains 15 residues. The CDR3 region has the DNA TGTGCCAGCAGTCAATTACCAGGCCTTTGGGAGACCCAGTACTTC. This encodes CASSQLPGLWETQYF.

This chain links TRBV11-2 with TRBJ2-1; 7 bases are shared with TRBD2. After removal of 2 bases from V and 2 bases from J, the junction contained 6 bases not matched to a gene. Germline-derived CDR1 and CDR2 are SGHAT and FQNNGV. There are 16 residues in the CDR3. As DNA, the CDR3 is TGTGCCAGCAGCTTATCTCTCGGGGGGACCTACAATGAGCAGTTCTTC. It translates to CASSLSLGGTYNEQFF.

The V and J genes are TRBV27 and TRBJ2-7; possibly TRBD2 for D (6 bases). CDR3 length: 13 residues. Trimming pared 6 bases from V and 10 bases from J, leaving 19 bases between. Germline V gene lookup returns CDR1 MNHEY and CDR2 SMNVEV (reference sequence). The CDR3 coding sequence is TGTGCCAGCAGGCCCGATGGGGGAGGAGGTCAGTACTTC. This encodes CASRPDGGGGQYF.

V and J are TRBV4-1 and TRBJ2-5; D may be TRBD2 (6 bases). From germline, CDR1 is MGHRA and CDR2 YSYEKL. The CDR3 covers 15 residues. V lost 0 bases to trimming and J lost 5 bases, with 13 bases between them. The CDR3 DNA follows: TGCGCCAGCAGCCAAGAGAGGGAGGAATGGGAGACCCAGTACTTC. Protein: CASSQEREEWETQYF.

The chain is built from TRBV5-5 and TRBJ1-1; D gene unclear. Germline-derived CDR1 and CDR2 are SGHKS and YYEKEE (reference sequence). Trimming removed 3 bases from V and 1 base from J, with 13 bases in between. The CDR3 has 15 amino acids. CDR3 sequence reads: CASSSTRGGNTEAFF. The CDR3 DNA is TGTGCCAGCAGCTCCACTCGAGGCGGGAACACTGAAGCTTTCTTT. Variable domain in full (rest from reference TRBV5-5 and TRBJ1-1): DAGVTQSPTHLIKTRGQQVTLRCSPISGHKSVSWYQQVLGQGPQFIFQYYEKEERGRGNFPDRFSARQFPNYSSELNVNALLLGDSALYLCASSSTRGGNTEAFFGQGTRLTVV.

The chain employs TRBV27 and TRBJ1-3; D is uncertain. CDR1 is MNHEY, CDR2 SMNVEV, per germline (reference sequence). CDR3 size: 14 residues. V was pared by 2 bases and J by 3 bases, with 8 bases between. The CDR3 DNA is TGTGCCAGCAGTTTAAGAGGGCATGGAAACACCATATATTTT. This translates into CASSLRGHGNTIYF.

The J gene is TRBJ1-6, the V gene TRBV9; 9 positions agree with TRBD1. The junction had 9 bases not matched to a gene; V was cut back by 4 bases and J by 7 bases. The CDR3 extends over 16 amino acids. Germline CDR1 SGDLS, CDR2 YYNGEE. CDR3 DNA sequence: TGTGCCAGCAGCCTCCGGGACAGGGCGCAGAATTCACCCCTCCACTTT. It codes for CASSLRDRAQNSPLHF.

The gene calls are TRBV10-2 and TRBJ1-6, with TRBD1 matching 7 bases. The CDR3 extends over 14 amino acids. Germline lookup yields CDR1 WSHSY and CDR2 SAAADI. The ends lost 9 bases at V and 4 bases at J; junction bases unmatched: 6. The CDR3 here is CARNRGTYNSPLHF. The DNA for the CDR3 is TGCGCCAGGAACAGGGGTACGTATAATTCACCCCTCCACTTT.

Notes on this clone: Other DNA sequences within the sample encode an identical CDR3. The chain recombines TRBV29-1 with TRBJ2-5; D is unresolved. The CDR3 has 11 amino acids. V was trimmed by 2 bases and J by 2 bases, leaving 3 bases between them. Germline values: CDR1 SQVTM, CDR2 ANQGSEA. The CDR3 bases are TGCAGCGTTGAACGGCAAGAGACCCAGTACTTC. The encoded protein is CSVERQETQYF.

The chain links TRBV27 to TRBJ2-5; D gene ambiguous. Per the germline V gene, CDR1 is MNHEY and CDR2 is SMNVEV (reference sequence). Deletions cut 5 bases from V and 3 bases from J, with 16 bases between. The CDR3 has 15 amino acids. In DNA, the CDR3 is TGTGCCAGCAGTCGGGTACTCGAAACAAAAGAGACCCAGTACTTC. Translating gives CASSRVLETKETQYF.

This chain joins TRBV5-1 and TRBJ2-3; D is unresolved. The germline gives CDR1 SGHRS, CDR2 YFSETQ. The germline V and J ends were trimmed by 3 bases and 6 bases, with 11 bases remaining between them. The CDR3 totals 13 residues. The CDR3 bases are TGCGCCAGCAGCTGGGCTGGTGCGGATACGCAGTATTTT. As protein: CASSWAGADTQYF. The entire variable domain, with the rest obtained from reference TRBV5-1 and TRBJ2-3, is as follows: KAGVTQTPRYLIKTRGQQVTLSCSPISGHRSVSWYQQTPGQGLQFLFEYFSETQRNKGNFPGRFSGRQFSNSRSEMNVSTLELGDSALYLCASSWAGADTQYFGPGTRLTVL.

The V gene is TRBV4-1, the J gene TRBJ1-5; 8 bases are a match to TRBD1. The CDR3 has 17 residues. Germline lookup yields CDR1 MGHRA and CDR2 YSYEKL. The V gene end was trimmed by 0 bases and the J gene end by 6 bases; junction bases not matched to a gene: 10. Written as DNA, the CDR3 is TGCGCCAGCAGCCAAGAAATCGGACAGGGCGATCGTCAGCCCCAGCATTTT. Protein: CASSQEIGQGDRQPQHF.

V is TRBV10-3 and J is TRBJ1-2, with D possibly TRBD1 on 6 matching bases. CDR3 size: 12 residues. V was trimmed by 11 bases and J by 8 bases, leaving 18 bases between them. Germline-derived CDR1 and CDR2 are ENHRY and SYGVKD. The CDR3 DNA reads as TGTGCCTCCAACGATCGGGGACACGGCTACACCTTC. Encoded protein: CASNDRGHGYTF.

The chain combines TRBV11-3 with TRBJ1-1; D remains ambiguous. V was trimmed by 2 bases and J by 0 bases, leaving 4 bases between them. From germline, CDR1 is SGHNT and CDR2 YENEEA. The CDR3 contains 13 residues. CDR3 nucleotide sequence: TGTGCCAGCAGCTTATATGTGAACACTGAAGCTTTCTTT. Its protein product is CASSLYVNTEAFF. Variable domain in full (rest from reference TRBV11-3 and TRBJ1-1): EAGVVQSPRYKIIEKKQPVAFWCNPISGHNTLYWYLQNLGQGPELLIRYENEEAVDDSQLPKDRFSAERLKGVDSTLKIQPAELGDSAVYLCASSLYVNTEAFFGQGTRLTVV.